These 15 T cell receptor beta chains came from one sample sequenced in a study of blood T cell repertoires in COVID-19. Measured with immunoSEQ multiplex PCR; TCRdb has only the in-frame clones, and not every one. The table shows under 95,000 clones, with 79% occurring only once. What was sequenced was peripheral blood. These receptors all stem from a man aged 60-69 years with active or convalescent COVID-19.

The chain is built from TRBV10-3 and TRBJ1-6; 7 bases align to TRBD1. V lost 10 bases, J lost 6 bases, and 9 bases stayed unmatched. The CDR3 totals 14 residues. Germline loops: CDR1 ENHRY, CDR2 SYGVKD. The CDR3 protein is CATDPGQPNSPLHF. CDR3 sequence (DNA): TGTGCCACGGACCCGGGACAGCCTAATTCACCCCTCCACTTT.

The rearrangement joins TRBV27 to TRBJ1-1; possibly TRBD1 for D (6 bases). Germline lookup yields CDR1 MNHEY and CDR2 SMNVEV (reference sequence). There are 14 residues in the CDR3. V lost 5 bases and J 0 bases, leaving 10 bases between the germline ends. CDR3 protein: CASSLDRLNTEAFF. In DNA, the CDR3 is TGTGCCAGCAGTCTAGACAGGCTGAACACTGAAGCTTTCTTT.

In this sample, this clone turned up many times. This chain links TRBV6-5 with TRBJ1-5; D remains ambiguous. CDR3 length: 13 amino acids. Germline values: CDR1 MNHEY, CDR2 SVGAGI. V was cut by 8 bases and J by 0 bases, with 8 bases left in between. CDR3 sequence reads: CASRVNSNQPQHF. The CDR3 nucleotides read TGTGCCAGCCGGGTCAATAGCAATCAGCCCCAGCATTTT.

The genes are TRBV19 and TRBJ2-1; weak D call: TRBD2 (5 bases). The germline CDR1 and CDR2 sequences are LNHDA and SQIVND (reference sequence). There are 14 residues in the CDR3. The V gene lost 11 bases and the J gene lost 0 bases, with 14 bases spanning the gap. In nucleotides, the CDR3 is TGTGCCCTAAGAGGGCAGAGCTCCTACAATGAGCAGTTCTTC. The encoded protein is CALRGQSSYNEQFF.

The rearrangement uses TRBV3-1 (or the pseudogene TRBV3-2) and TRBJ1-2; TRBD1 agrees at 8 bases. The CDR3 runs to 14 residues. In germline, CDR1 is LGHDT, CDR2 YNNKEL (reference sequence). The V gene end was trimmed by 0 bases and the J gene end by 7 bases; junction bases not matched to a gene: 4. In DNA, the CDR3 is TGTGCCAGCAGCCAAGAGGACAGGGTCCGTGGCTACACCTTC. As protein: CASSQEDRVRGYTF.

V usage is TRBV10-2 and J usage is TRBJ2-1; 12 bases agree with TRBD2. V shed 4 bases, J shed 9 bases, and the junction held 4 bases outside the gene matches. The CDR3 runs 14 residues. Germline V lookup: CDR1 WSHSY, CDR2 SAAADI. The CDR3: CASSASGGAGEQFF. DNA of the CDR3: TGCGCCAGCAGTGCTAGCGGGGGGGCCGGTGAGCAGTTCTTC.

This chain uses TRBV3-1 (or the pseudogene TRBV3-2) with TRBJ2-3; 7 nucleotides match TRBD1. V lost 4 bases to trimming and J lost 6 bases; unmatched junction nucleotides: 4. Germline values: CDR1 LGHDT, CDR2 YNNKEL (reference sequence). The CDR3 is made up of 13 amino acids. CDR3 in amino acids: CASSLDRSDTQYF. The CDR3 nucleotides are TGTGCCAGCAGCCTGGACAGGTCCGATACGCAGTATTTT.

V gene TRBV4-2 combines with J gene TRBJ1-1; 8 nucleotides match TRBD1. The germline gives CDR1 LGHNA, CDR2 YNFKEQ. The CDR3 runs to 14 residues. The trim removed 1 base at V and 5 bases at J, leaving 3 bases unmatched. DNA of the CDR3: TGTGCCAGCAGCCAAGCAGGGGGCTGGACTGAAGCTTTCTTT. Translation: CASSQAGGWTEAFF.

The V call is TRBV5-6, the J call TRBJ1-1; 7 bases fit TRBD1. Germline trimming cut 4 bases from V and 3 bases from J; bases unmatched to any gene: 6. CDR1 is SGHDT and CDR2 is YYEEEE in the germline V gene. The CDR3 spans 14 residues. The CDR3 DNA follows: TGTGCCAGCAGCCTACAGGGGCGATACACTGAAGCTTTCTTT. Its protein product is CASSLQGRYTEAFF.

The V gene is TRBV7-9, the J gene TRBJ1-1; 7 bases are a match to TRBD1. With V trimmed by 5 bases and J by 3 bases, 9 bases remained unmatched. The CDR3 spans 15 residues. Germline CDR1 reads SEHNR; CDR2 reads FQNEAQ (reference sequence). The CDR3: CASSLGTAGYTEAFF. CDR3 nucleotides: TGTGCCAGCAGCCTCGGGACAGCCGGGTACACTGAAGCTTTCTTT.

The chain has TRBV7-6 and TRBJ1-4; the D is unclear. With 6 bases removed from V and 0 bases from J, the gap between germline ends came to 8 bases. The germline V gene has CDR1 SGHVS and CDR2 FNYEAQ. The CDR3 loop spans 14 amino acids. The CDR3 DNA follows: TGTGCCAGCAGTAACAGAGCAACTAATGAAAAACTGTTTTTT. Its protein product is CASSNRATNEKLFF.

The chain combines TRBV5-1 with TRBJ1-4; D is possibly TRBD1 (6 bases). CDR3 length: 16 amino acids. The germline gives CDR1 SGHRS, CDR2 YFSETQ. Trimming removed 0 bases at V and 5 bases at J, with 14 bases between. CDR3 nucleotides: TGCGCCAGCAGCTTGGAATGGCAGGGGCCGAATGAAAAACTGTTTTTT. Protein: CASSLEWQGPNEKLFF. The whole variable domain, remainder taken from reference TRBV5-1 and TRBJ1-4, is KAGVTQTPRYLIKTRGQQVTLSCSPISGHRSVSWYQQTPGQGLQFLFEYFSETQRNKGNFPGRFSGRQFSNSRSEMNVSTLELGDSALYLCASSLEWQGPNEKLFFGSGTQLSVL.

This chain uses TRBV19 with TRBJ2-3; D gene unclear. The V end lost 10 bases, the J end lost 5 bases, and 19 bases lay between the germline ends. The CDR3 spans 14 residues. Germline-derived CDR1 and CDR2 are LNHDA and SQIVND (reference sequence). CDR3 protein: CATARPPRLDTQYF. The CDR3 DNA is TGTGCCACCGCGAGGCCCCCCCGATTAGATACGCAGTATTTT.

The CDR3 reads CASSLAYGQETQYF. CDR3 nucleotides: TGTGCCAGCAGCTTGGCTTACGGTCAAGAGACCCAGTACTTC. V gene TRBV5-5 combines with J gene TRBJ2-5; D is unresolved. Germline CDR1 reads SGHKS; CDR2 reads YYEKEE (reference sequence). The V and J ends lost 0 bases and 2 bases respectively, with 8 bases between them. This CDR3 comprises 14 residues.

This clone was seen more than once but under ten times. The chain combines TRBV2 with TRBJ1-1; D gene uncertain. Germline CDR1 reads SNHLY; CDR2 reads FYNNEI. The CDR3 runs to 14 residues. The germline V and J ends were trimmed by 8 bases and 0 bases, with 13 bases remaining between them. As DNA, the CDR3 is TGTGCCAGCTTTAGACTTAATTTGAACACTGAAGCTTTCTTT. As protein: CASFRLNLNTEAFF.